The present entry profiles one T cell receptor beta chain with its context. The data derive from a study of blood T cell repertoires in COVID-19. Study-level information: Samples came from the United States, Italy and Spain, spanning acute and convalescent COVID-19. PBMCs, B-cell-depleted T cells, or T cells provided the cDNA or gDNA that made up the material.

In the authors' workflow: For nucleated cells, counts were estimated from reference gene primer amplification. The protocol was immunoSEQ multiplex PCR, while the TCRdb copy is restricted to in-frame clones and leaves out a portion. V and J calls and clone size are given by that table; D and trimming were obtained from the DNA. The repertoire has 150,000 to 200,000 clones, 75% to 90% of them found once; the top ten carry approximately 2.5%. Cohorts were based on clinical histories the participants reported. The V end lost 6 bases, the J end lost 0 bases, and 6 bases lay between the germline ends. The CDR3 runs to 13 residues. Germline values: CDR1 SNHLY, CDR2 FYNNEI.

The chain uses TRBV2 and TRBJ1-3; no clear D gene. Sequenced input: PBMCs or T cells enriched from blood (not recorded which). This sequence originates from a woman aged 40 to 50 with acute COVID-19. Here the CDR3 DNA reads TGTGCCAGCAGCGGGGACTCTGGAAACACCATATATTTT. Amino acids: CASSGDSGNTIYF.